The 20 T cell receptor beta chains below were found in one sample sequenced in a study of T cells after yellow fever vaccination. MiXCR, applied by TCRdb to the 5' RACE reads, yields one record per CDR3 protein. Among approximately 340,000 distinct CDR3 sequences listed, 7.5% to 9% were seen once. The sample was PBMCs, taken on the day of the first yellow fever vaccination. The source of these receptors is a man younger than 35 who received the YFV17D yellow fever vaccine.

The chain employs TRBV12-3 or TRBV12-4 and TRBJ2-1; 11 bases map to TRBD2. This CDR3 comprises 15 residues. J was trimmed by 9 bases and V by 3 bases; bases with no gene match: 7. For the CDR3, the DNA is TGTGCCAGCAGTTTTGGTAGCGGGGGGGACCCTGAGCAGTTCTTC. Amino acid sequence: CASSFGSGGDPEQFF.

This clonotype was picked up a small number of times. V is TRBV7-2 and J is TRBJ2-2, with D possibly TRBD2 on 6 matching bases. V gave up 1 base and J gave up 8 bases, with 14 bases separating them. The CDR3 has 15 amino acids. The germline V gene has CDR1 SGHTA and CDR2 FQGNSA. The DNA for the CDR3 is TGTGCCAGCAGCTTAGGGACTACCCGTACGGGGGAGCTGTTTTTT. This codes for CASSLGTTRTGELFF.

This chain joins TRBV6-5 and TRBJ1-4; D remains ambiguous. CDR3 length: 14 residues. V dropped 3 bases and J dropped 12 bases, with 17 bases sitting between them. CDR1 MNHEY and CDR2 SVGAGI come from the germline V gene. The CDR3 DNA is TGTGCCAGCAGTTATGGACCGTTGGGAGAACAACTGTTTTTT. Protein: CASSYGPLGEQLFF.

This clonotype was seen more than once but under ten times. The chain employs TRBV12-5 and TRBJ1-1; TRBD1 is a possible D gene (5 bases). CDR3 length: 14 residues. V dropped 3 bases and J dropped 4 bases, with 12 bases sitting between them. Germline-derived CDR1 and CDR2 are LGHNT and FRNRAP. CDR3 loop: CASGFVRVGTEAFF. The CDR3 coding sequence is TGTGCTAGTGGTTTCGTCAGGGTGGGCACTGAAGCTTTCTTT.

The rearrangement uses TRBV7-2 and TRBJ2-1; no firm D call. The CDR3 contains 12 residues. Trimming cost V 1 base and J 8 bases, with 6 bases left between them. CDR1 is SGHTA, CDR2 FQGNSA, per germline. In DNA form, the CDR3 reads TGTGCCAGCAGCTTAGTGTGGTATGAGCAGTTCTTC. This translates into CASSLVWYEQFF.

The sample holds a few counts of this clonotype. V is TRBV27 and J is TRBJ2-3, with unresolved D. The length of the CDR3 is 14 residues. Germline values: CDR1 MNHEY, CDR2 SMNVEV (reference sequence). V was trimmed by 3 bases and J by 6 bases, leaving 13 bases between them. The CDR3 bases are TGTGCCAGCAGTTTTCTTGGCCTAACGGATACGCAGTATTTT. Protein sequence: CASSFLGLTDTQYF.

This clonotype was seen only a few times. The chain uses TRBV14 and TRBJ2-1; 7 positions match TRBD1. Trimming removed 3 bases from V and 4 bases from J; junction bases left unmatched: 3. This CDR3 region has 14 residues. Per the germline V gene, CDR1 is SGHDN and CDR2 is FVKESK. The CDR3 coding sequence is TGTGCCAGCAGCCAGGGACAGTTTTACAATGAGCAGTTCTTC. Residues: CASSQGQFYNEQFF.

This clonotype was observed a handful of times. The V call is TRBV5-1, the J call TRBJ1-1, with D tentatively TRBD1 (6 bases). Looked up from germline, CDR1 is SGHRS and CDR2 is YFSETQ. The length of the CDR3 is 19 residues. V dropped 3 bases and J dropped 3 bases, with 27 bases sitting between them. CDR3 sequence (DNA): TGCGCCAGCAGCTGGGGGATTTTTGGTACAGGGCGATCGGACACTGAAGCTTTCTTT. Encoded protein: CASSWGIFGTGRSDTEAFF.

This clonotype occurred a few times. The chain links TRBV11-2 to TRBJ2-5; the match to TRBD2 covers 9 bases. This CDR3 is built from 20 residues. Trimming took 2 bases from V and 2 from J; bases not matched to a gene: 18. Germline V gene sequence: CDR1 SGHAT, CDR2 FQNNGV. The CDR3 region is CASSLKMYLAGPQIQETQYF. As DNA, the CDR3 is TGTGCCAGCAGCTTAAAAATGTACCTAGCGGGGCCTCAAATACAAGAGACCCAGTACTTC. Based on the CDR3 plus reference TRBV11-2 and TRBJ2-5, the full variable domain is EAGVAQSPRYKIIEKRQSVAFWCNPISGHATLYWYQQILGQGPKLLIQFQNNGVVDDSQLPKDRFSAERLKGVDSTLKIQPAKLEDSAVYLCASSLKMYLAGPQIQETQYFGPGTRLLVL.

This clonotype was picked up a small number of times. The chain is built from TRBV29-1 and TRBJ1-2; D ambiguous. The CDR3 has 12 amino acids. Germline assignment: CDR1 SQVTM and CDR2 ANQGSEA. V was shortened by 7 bases and J by 6 bases, with 15 bases between the two germline ends. The CDR3: CSASLGGNGYTF. CDR3 in DNA: TGCAGCGCATCCCTAGGAGGGAATGGCTACACCTTC.

Details on this clonotype: A much bigger clone sits one base away, suggesting this may be a read error. The J gene is TRBJ2-3, the V gene TRBV6-5; tentatively, D is TRBD1 (5 bases). Germline V lookup: CDR1 MNHEY, CDR2 SVGAGI. Trimming removed 6 bases from V and 2 bases from J, with 21 bases in between. This CDR3 has 17 amino acids. The CDR3 sequence: CASSSRQGKVNTDTQYF. The CDR3 DNA reads as TGTGCCAGCAGCTCTCGGCAGGGAAAAGTGAACACAGATACGCAGTATTTT.

The chain combines TRBV6-5 with TRBJ1-3; maybe TRBD1 (5 bases). The CDR3 runs to 15 residues. The germline CDR1 and CDR2 sequences are MNHEY and SVGAGI. V lost 0 bases to trimming and J lost 4 bases, with 10 bases between them. The CDR3 sequence: CASSYSPGLGNTIYF. The CDR3, as DNA: TGTGCCAGCAGTTACTCACCAGGGCTAGGAAACACCATATATTTT.

The chain joins TRBV5-1 to TRBJ1-2, with 7 bases identical to TRBD1. Germline V gene data show CDR1 as SGHRS and CDR2 as YFSETQ. V was clipped by 2 bases and J by 5 bases; unmatched bases: 9. The CDR3 loop spans 15 amino acids. The CDR3 protein is CASSFVTGDNYGYTF. The DNA of the CDR3 is TGCGCCAGCAGCTTCGTTACAGGGGATAATTATGGCTACACCTTC.

This clonotype was found many times. The rearrangement uses TRBV5-1 and TRBJ2-3; no definite D call. CDR1 is SGHRS and CDR2 is YFSETQ in the germline V gene. Trimming removed 4 bases from V and 2 bases from J, with 17 bases in between. The CDR3 has 16 residues. CDR3 sequence (DNA): TGCGCCAGCAGCCAAGGCAGAGAGAGAGTCACAGATACGCAGTATTTT. This codes for CASSQGRERVTDTQYF.

This clonotype was observed at least ten times. The V and J genes are TRBV5-4 and TRBJ2-1; TRBD1 is a possible D gene (5 bases). Germline V lookup: CDR1 SGHNT, CDR2 YYREEE (reference sequence). Between the trimmed V and J ends, which lost 2 bases and 0 bases, there was a span of 12 bases. The CDR3 extends over 16 amino acids. CDR3 sequence (DNA): TGTGCCAGCAGCTTCCGGGCCCAGGGCTCCTACAATGAGCAGTTCTTC. It codes for CASSFRAQGSYNEQFF.

The rearrangement joins TRBV20-1 to TRBJ2-7; possibly TRBD1 for D (5 bases). V was cut by 5 bases and J by 2 bases, with 16 bases left in between. Germline-derived CDR1 and CDR2 are DFQATT and SNEGSKA (reference sequence). This CDR3 has 14 residues. CDR3 in amino acids: CSARPGQGAYEQYF. As DNA, the CDR3 is TGCAGTGCTCGGCCTGGTCAAGGGGCCTACGAGCAGTACTTC.

This clonotype was picked up a small number of times. This chain connects TRBV10-2 to TRBJ2-3, with 8 nucleotides matching TRBD2. Germline V lookup: CDR1 WSHSY, CDR2 SAAADI. This CDR3 comprises 16 residues. Germline trimming cut 4 bases from V and 4 bases from J; bases unmatched to any gene: 10. CDR3 sequence reads: CASSALSGGPPDTQYF. The CDR3 nucleotides read TGCGCCAGCAGTGCCCTGTCGGGGGGGCCCCCAGATACGCAGTATTTT.

There are a few counts of this clonotype. The rearrangement links TRBV2 to TRBJ2-1, with D perhaps TRBD2 (5 bases). The CDR3 runs to 13 residues. CDR1 is SNHLY, CDR2 FYNNEI, per germline. Trimming removed 7 bases from V and 3 bases from J, with 10 bases in between. Here the CDR3 DNA reads TGTGCCAGCAACGGGAACAGCTACAATGAGCAGTTCTTC. The encoded protein is CASNGNSYNEQFF.

This clonotype was seen a few times. The chain recombines TRBV11-1 with TRBJ1-6, with a weak D call TRBD1 (6 bases). Trimming left V 3 bases short and J 7 bases short, with 25 bases between. The CDR3 loop spans 19 amino acids. The V gene's germline CDR1 is SGHAT and CDR2 FQDESV (reference sequence). CDR3: CASSFRVRGQVDGNSPLHF. The CDR3 DNA reads as TGTGCCAGCAGCTTCCGTGTCAGGGGCCAGGTGGACGGGAATTCACCCCTCCACTTT.

This clonotype was seen more than once but under ten times. CDR3 coding DNA: TGTGCCAGCAGTTTCTTGCGGGGGGGCGGGGAGACCCAGTACTTC. Translating gives CASSFLRGGGETQYF. The chain joins TRBV28 to TRBJ2-5; TRBD2 agrees at 9 bases. Germline CDR1 and CDR2: MDHEN and SYDVKM. There are 15 residues in the CDR3. J lost 5 bases, V lost 3 bases, and 7 bases had no gene match.